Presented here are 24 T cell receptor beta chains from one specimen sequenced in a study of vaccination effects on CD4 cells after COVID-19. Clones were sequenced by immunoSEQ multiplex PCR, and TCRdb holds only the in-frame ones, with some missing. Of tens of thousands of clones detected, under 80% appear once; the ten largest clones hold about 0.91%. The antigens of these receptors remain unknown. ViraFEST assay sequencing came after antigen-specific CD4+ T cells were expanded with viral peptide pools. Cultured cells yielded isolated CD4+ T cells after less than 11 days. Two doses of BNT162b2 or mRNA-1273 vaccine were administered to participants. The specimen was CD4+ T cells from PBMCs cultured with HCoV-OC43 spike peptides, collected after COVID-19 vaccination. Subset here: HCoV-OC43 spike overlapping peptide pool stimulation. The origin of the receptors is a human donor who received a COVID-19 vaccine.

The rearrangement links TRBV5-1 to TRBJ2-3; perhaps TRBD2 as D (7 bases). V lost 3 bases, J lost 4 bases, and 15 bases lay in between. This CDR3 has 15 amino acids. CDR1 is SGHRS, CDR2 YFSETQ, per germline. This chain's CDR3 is CASSSVGGAADTQYF. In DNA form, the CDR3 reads TGCGCCAGCAGCTCGGTGGGGGGGGCCGCAGATACGCAGTATTTT.

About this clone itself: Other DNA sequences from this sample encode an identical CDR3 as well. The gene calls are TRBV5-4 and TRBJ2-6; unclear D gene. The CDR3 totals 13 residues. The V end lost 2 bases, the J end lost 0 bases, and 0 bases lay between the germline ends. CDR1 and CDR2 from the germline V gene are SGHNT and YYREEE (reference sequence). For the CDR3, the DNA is TGTGCCAGCAGCTTCTCTGGGGCCAACGTCCTGACTTTC. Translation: CASSFSGANVLTF.

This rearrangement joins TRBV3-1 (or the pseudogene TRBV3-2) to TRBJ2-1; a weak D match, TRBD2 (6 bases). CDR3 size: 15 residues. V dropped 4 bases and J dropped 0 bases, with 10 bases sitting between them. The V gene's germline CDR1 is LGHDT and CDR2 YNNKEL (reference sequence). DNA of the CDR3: TGTGCCAGCAGCCCTGTCGGGAGCTCCTACAATGAGCAGTTCTTC. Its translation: CASSPVGSSYNEQFF.

CDR3 nucleotide sequence: TGTGCCAGCAGCCCCACCGACGGAACGATGAATGTC. This codes for CASSPTDGTMNV. The chain employs TRBV7-9 and TRBJ2-7; D not certain. There are 12 residues in the CDR3. The germline gives CDR1 SEHNR, CDR2 FQNEAQ (reference sequence).

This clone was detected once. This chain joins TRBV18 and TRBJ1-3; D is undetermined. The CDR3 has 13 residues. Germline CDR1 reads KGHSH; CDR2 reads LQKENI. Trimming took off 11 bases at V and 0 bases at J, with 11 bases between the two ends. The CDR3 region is CAGRESSGNTIYF. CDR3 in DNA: TGTGCCGGGAGGGAAAGCTCTGGAAACACCATATATTTT.

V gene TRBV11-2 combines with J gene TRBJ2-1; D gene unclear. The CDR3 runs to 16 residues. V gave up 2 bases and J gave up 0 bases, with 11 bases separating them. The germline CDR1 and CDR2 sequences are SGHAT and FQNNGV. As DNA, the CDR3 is TGTGCCAGCAGCTTATACCTGTCCAGCTCCTACAATGAGCAGTTCTTC. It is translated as CASSLYLSSSYNEQFF.

CDR3 in amino acids: CASRPPLGRAPGANVLTF. For the CDR3, the DNA is TGTGCCAGTAGACCCCCCCTGGGCAGGGCCCCTGGGGCCAACGTCCTGACTTTC. V gene TRBV19 combines with J gene TRBJ2-6, with a possible D match to TRBD1 (5 bases). CDR3 length equals 18 residues. Germline CDR1 is LNHDA and CDR2 is SQIVND (reference sequence). V dropped 6 bases and J dropped 2 bases, with 20 bases sitting between them.

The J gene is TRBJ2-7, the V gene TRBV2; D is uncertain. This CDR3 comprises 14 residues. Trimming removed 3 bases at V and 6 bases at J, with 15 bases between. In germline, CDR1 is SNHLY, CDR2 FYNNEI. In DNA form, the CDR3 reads TGTGCCAGCAGTGATCCGCGTTTTCGGGTCGAGCAGTACGTC. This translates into CASSDPRFRVEQYV.

The CDR3 DNA is TGTGCCAGCAGCCGCCCCCAGGTGACCGAGCAGTACGTC. Translating gives CASSRPQVTEQYV. The V gene is TRBV5-4, the J gene TRBJ2-7; D uncertain. The V end lost 4 bases, the J end lost 6 bases, and 14 bases lay between the germline ends. Per the germline V gene, CDR1 is SGHNT and CDR2 is YYREEE (reference sequence). The CDR3 runs to 13 residues.

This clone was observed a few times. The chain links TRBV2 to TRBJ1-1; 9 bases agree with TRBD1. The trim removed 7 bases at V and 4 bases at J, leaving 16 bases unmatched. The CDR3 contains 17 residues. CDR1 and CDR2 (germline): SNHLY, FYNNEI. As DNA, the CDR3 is TGTGCCAGCAATATAGCCCCGGACAGGGGATACATCACTGAAGCTTTCTTT. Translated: CASNIAPDRGYITEAFF.

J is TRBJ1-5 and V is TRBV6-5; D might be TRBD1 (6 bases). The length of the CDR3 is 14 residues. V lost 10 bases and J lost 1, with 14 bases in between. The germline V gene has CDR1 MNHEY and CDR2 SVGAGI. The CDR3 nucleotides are TGTGCCACCGCGGGGGGGGCGAGCAATCAGCCCCAGCATTTT. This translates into CATAGGASNQPQHF.

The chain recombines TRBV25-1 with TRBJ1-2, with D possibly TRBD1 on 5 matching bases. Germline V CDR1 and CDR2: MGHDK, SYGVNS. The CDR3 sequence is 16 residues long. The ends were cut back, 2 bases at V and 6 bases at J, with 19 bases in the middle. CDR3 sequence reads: CASSELDDSTPHGYTF. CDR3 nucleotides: TGTGCCAGCAGTGAACTAGACGACAGTACACCTCATGGCTACACCTTC.

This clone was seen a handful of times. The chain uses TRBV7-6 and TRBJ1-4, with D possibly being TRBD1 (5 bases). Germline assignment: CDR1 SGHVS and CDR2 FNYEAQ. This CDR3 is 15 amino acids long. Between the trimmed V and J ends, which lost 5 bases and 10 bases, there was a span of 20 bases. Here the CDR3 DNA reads TGTGCCAGCAGCCCAGAACCGCAGGTTGGGGGAAAACTGTTTTTT. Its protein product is CASSPEPQVGGKLFF.

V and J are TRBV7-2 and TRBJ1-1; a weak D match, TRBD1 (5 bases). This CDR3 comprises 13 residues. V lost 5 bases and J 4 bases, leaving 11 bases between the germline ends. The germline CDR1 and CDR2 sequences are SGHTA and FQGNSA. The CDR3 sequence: CASSGPGTTEAFF. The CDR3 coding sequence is TGTGCCAGCAGCGGGCCCGGGACCACTGAAGCTTTCTTT.

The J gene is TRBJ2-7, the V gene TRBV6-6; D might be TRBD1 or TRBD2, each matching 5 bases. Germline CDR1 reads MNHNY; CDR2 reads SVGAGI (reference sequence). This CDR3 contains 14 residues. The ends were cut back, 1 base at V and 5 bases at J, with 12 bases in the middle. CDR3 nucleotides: TGTGCCAGCAGTTACTACGGAAGGGACGACGAGCAGTACGTC. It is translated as CASSYYGRDDEQYV.

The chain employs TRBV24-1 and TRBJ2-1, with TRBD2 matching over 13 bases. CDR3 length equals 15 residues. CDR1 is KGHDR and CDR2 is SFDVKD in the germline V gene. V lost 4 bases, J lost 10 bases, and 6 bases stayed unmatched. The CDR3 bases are TGTGCCACCAGTGACCCCGGGACTAGCGGGGACGAGCAGTTCTTC. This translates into CATSDPGTSGDEQFF.

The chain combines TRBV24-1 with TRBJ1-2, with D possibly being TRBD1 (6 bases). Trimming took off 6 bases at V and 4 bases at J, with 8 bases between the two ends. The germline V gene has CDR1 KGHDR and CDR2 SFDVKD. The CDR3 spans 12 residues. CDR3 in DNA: TGTGCCACCAGTACGACAGGCTATGGCTACACCTTC. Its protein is CATSTTGYGYTF.

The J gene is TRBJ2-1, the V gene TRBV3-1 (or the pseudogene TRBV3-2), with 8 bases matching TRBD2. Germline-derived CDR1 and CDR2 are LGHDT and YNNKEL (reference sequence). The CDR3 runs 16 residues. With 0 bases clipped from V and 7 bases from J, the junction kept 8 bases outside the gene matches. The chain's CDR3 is CASSQEARGGLNEQFF. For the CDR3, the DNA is TGTGCCAGCAGCCAAGAAGCACGGGGGGGCCTTAATGAGCAGTTCTTC.

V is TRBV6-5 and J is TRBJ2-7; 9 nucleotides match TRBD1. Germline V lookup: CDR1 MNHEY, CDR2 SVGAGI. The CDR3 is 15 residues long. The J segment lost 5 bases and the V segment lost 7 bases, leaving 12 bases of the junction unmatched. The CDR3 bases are TGTGCCAGCAAACTCCAGGGACAGGGTTTTAACGAGCAGTACGTC. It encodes CASKLQGQGFNEQYV.

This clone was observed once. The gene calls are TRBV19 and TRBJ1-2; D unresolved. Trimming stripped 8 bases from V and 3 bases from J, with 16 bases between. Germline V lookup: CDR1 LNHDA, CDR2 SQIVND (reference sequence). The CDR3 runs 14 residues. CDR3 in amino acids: CASRSSSRDYGYTF. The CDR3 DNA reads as TGTGCCAGTCGGTCTTCGTCGAGGGACTATGGCTACACCTTC.

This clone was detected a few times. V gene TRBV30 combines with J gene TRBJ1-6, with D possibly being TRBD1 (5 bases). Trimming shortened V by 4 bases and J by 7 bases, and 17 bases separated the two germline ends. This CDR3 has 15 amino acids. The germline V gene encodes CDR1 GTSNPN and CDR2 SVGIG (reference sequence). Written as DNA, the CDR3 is TGTGCCTGGATGGTTCCCAGGGTATACAATTCACCCCTCCACTTT. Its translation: CAWMVPRVYNSPLHF.

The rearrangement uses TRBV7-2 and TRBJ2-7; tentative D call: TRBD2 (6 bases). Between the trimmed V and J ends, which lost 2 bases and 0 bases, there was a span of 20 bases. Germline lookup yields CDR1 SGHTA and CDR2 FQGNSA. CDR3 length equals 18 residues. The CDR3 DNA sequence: TGTGCCAGCAGCTTACGAGGAGGGGAAGACGGAAGCTCCTACGAGCAGTACGTC. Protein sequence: CASSLRGGEDGSSYEQYV.

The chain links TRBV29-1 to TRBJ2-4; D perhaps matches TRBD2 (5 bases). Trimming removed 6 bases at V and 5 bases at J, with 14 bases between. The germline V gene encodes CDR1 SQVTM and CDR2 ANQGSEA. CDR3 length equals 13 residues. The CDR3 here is CSVAGFGENIQYF. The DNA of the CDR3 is TGCAGCGTCGCCGGCTTCGGGGAAAACATTCAGTACTTC.

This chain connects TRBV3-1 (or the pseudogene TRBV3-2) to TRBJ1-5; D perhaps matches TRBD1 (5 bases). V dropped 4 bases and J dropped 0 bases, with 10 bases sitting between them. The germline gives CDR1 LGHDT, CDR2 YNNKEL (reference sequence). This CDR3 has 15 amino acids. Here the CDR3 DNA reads TGTGCCAGCAGCCTCTGGGGGGATAGCAATCAGCCCCAGCATTTT. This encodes CASSLWGDSNQPQHF.